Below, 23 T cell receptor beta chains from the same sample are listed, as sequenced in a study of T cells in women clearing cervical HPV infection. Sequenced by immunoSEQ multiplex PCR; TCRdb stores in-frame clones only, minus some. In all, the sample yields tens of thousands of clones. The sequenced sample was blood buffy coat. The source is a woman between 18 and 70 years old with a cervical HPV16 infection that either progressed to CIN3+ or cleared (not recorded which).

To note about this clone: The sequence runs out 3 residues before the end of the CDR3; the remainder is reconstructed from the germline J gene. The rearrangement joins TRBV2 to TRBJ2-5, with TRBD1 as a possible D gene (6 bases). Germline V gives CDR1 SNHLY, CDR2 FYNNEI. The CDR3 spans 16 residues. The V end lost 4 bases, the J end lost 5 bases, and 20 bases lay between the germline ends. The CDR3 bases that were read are TGTGCCAGCAGTGGGGTAGCCATACTAACAGGGGAGACC. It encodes CASSGVAILTGET. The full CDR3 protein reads CASSGVAILTGETQYF.

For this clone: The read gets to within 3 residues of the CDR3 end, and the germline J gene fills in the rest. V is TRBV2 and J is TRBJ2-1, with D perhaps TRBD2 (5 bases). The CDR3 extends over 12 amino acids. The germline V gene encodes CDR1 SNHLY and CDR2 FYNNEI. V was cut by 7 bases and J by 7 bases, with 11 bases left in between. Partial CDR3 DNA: TGTGCCAGCACACAATCGGGGAATGAG. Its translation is CASTQSGNE. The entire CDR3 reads CASTQSGNEQFF.

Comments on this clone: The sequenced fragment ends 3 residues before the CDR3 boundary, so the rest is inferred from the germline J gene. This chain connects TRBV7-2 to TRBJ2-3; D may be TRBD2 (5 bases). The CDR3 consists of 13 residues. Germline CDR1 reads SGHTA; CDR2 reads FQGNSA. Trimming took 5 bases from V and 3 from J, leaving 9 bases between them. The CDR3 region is CASSLDWTDTQYF. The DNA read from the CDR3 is TGTGCCAGCAGCCTGGACTGGACAGATACG.

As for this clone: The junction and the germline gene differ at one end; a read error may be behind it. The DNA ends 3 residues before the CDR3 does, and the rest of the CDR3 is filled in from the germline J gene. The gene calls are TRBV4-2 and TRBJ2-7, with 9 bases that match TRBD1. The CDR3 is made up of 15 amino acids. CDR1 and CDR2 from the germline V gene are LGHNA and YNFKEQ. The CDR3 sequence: CASSQEDRGGLEQYF. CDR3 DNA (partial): TGCGCCAGCAGCCAGGAAGACAGGGGGGGACTCGAG.

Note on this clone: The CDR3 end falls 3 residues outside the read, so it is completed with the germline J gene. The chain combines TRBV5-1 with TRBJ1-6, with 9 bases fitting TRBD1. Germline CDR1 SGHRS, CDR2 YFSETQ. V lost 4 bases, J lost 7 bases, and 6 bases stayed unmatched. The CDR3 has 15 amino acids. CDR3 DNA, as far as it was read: TGCGCCAGCAGCCCACGGACAGGGGTGAATTCACCC. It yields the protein CASSPRTGVNSP. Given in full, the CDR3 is CASSPRTGVNSPLHF. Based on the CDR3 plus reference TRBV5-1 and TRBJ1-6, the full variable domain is KAGVTQTPRYLIKTRGQQVTLSCSPISGHRSVSWYQQTPGQGLQFLFEYFSETQRNKGNFPGRFSGRQFSNSRSEMNVSTLELGDSALYLCASSPRTGVNSPLHFGNGTRLTVT.

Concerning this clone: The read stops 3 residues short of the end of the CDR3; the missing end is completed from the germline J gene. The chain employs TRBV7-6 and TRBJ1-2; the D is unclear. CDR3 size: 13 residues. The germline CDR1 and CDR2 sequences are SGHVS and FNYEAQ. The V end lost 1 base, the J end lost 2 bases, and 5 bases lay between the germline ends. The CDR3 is CASSLDQNYGYTF. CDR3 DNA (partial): TGTGCCAGCAGCTTAGACCAGAACTATGGC.

The CDR3 DNA, read in part, is TGTGCCAGCAGCACCGGACTAGCTGAAGAGACG. It translates to CASSTGLAEET. The whole CDR3 reads CASSTGLAEETQYF. This chain links TRBV7-3 with TRBJ2-3; 8 positions agree with TRBD2. The CDR3 end lies 3 residues beyond the end of the read and is filled in from the germline J gene. Germline loops: CDR1 SGHTA, CDR2 FQGTGA. This CDR3 region has 14 residues.

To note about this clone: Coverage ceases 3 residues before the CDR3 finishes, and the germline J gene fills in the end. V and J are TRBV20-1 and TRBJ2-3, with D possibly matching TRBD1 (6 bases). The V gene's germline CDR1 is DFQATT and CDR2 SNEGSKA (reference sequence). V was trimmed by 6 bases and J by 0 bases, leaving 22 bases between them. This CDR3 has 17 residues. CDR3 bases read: TGCAGTGCAAACCCACCCGTTGGGACAAGAAGCACAGATACG. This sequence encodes CSANPPVGTRSTDT. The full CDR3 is CSANPPVGTRSTDTQYF.

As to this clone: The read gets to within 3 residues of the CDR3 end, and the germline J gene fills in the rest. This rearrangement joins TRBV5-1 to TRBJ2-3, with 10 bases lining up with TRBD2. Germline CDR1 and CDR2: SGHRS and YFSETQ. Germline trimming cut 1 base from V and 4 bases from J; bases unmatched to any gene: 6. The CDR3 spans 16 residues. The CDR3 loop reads CASSLITSGVSDTQYF. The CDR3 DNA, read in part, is TGCGCCAGCAGCTTGATTACTAGCGGGGTCTCAGATACG. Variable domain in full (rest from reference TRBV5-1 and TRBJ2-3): KAGVTQTPRYLIKTRGQQVTLSCSPISGHRSVSWYQQTPGQGLQFLFEYFSETQRNKGNFPGRFSGRQFSNSRSEMNVSTLELGDSALYLCASSLITSGVSDTQYFGPGTRLTVL.

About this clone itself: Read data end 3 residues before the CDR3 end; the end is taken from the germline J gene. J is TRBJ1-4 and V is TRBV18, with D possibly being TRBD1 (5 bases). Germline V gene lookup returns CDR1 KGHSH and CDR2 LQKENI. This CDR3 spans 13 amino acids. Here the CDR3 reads CASAGGVESPLFF. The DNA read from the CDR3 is TGTGCCAGCGCCGGGGGGGTGGAGTCACCA.

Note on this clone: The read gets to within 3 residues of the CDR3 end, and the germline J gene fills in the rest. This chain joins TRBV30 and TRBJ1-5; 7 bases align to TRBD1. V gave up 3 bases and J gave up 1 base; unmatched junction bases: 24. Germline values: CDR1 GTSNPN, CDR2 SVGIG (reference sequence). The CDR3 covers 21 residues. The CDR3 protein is CAWSREAGTASGWASNQPQHF. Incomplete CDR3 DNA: TGTGCCTGGAGCCGGGAGGCGGGGACAGCCTCCGGATGGGCAAGCAATCAGCCC.

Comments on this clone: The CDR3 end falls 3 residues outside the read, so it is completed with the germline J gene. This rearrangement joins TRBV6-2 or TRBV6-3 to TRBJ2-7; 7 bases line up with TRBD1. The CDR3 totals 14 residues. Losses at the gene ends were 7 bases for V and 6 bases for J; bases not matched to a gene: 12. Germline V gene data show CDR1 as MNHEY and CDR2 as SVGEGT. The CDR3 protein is CASMIGTALSEQYF. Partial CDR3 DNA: TGTGCCAGCATGATCGGGACAGCCCTCTCCGAG.

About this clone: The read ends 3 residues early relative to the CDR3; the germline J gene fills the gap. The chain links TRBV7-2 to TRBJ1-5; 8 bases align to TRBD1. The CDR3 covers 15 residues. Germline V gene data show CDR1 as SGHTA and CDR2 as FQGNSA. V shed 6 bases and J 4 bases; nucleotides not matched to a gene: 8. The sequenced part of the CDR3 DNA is TGTGCCAGCAGGCCAACAGGGGGAGGGAATCAGCCC. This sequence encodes CASRPTGGGNQP. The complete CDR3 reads CASRPTGGGNQPQHF.

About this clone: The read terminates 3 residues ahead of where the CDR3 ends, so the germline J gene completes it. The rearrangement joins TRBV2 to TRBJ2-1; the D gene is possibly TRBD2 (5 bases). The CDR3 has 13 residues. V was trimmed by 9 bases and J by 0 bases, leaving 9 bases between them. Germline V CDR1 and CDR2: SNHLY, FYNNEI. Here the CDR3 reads CASSASSYNEQFF. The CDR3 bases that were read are TGTGCCAGTAGCGCCAGCTCCTACAATGAG.

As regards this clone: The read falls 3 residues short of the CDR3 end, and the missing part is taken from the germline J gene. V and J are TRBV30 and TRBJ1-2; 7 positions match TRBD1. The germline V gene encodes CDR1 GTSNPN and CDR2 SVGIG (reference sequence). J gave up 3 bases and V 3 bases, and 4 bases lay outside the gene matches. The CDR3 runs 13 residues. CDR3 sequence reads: CAWSRQGDYGYTF. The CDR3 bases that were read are TGTGCCTGGAGCCGTCAGGGGGACTATGGC.

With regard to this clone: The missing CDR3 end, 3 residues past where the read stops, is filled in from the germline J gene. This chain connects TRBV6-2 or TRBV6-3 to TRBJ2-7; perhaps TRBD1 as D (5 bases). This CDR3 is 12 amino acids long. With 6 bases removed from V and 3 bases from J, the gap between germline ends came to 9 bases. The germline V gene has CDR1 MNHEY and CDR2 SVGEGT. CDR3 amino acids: CASRPDSYEQYF. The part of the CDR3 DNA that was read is TGTGCCAGCAGGCCCGACAGCTACGAG.

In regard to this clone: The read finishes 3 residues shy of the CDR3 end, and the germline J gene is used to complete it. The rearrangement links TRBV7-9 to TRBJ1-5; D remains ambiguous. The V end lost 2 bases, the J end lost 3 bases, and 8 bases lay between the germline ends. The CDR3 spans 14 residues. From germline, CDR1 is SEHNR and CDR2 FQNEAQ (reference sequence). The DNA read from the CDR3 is TGTGCCAGCAGCTTAACAGAACCCAATCAGCCC. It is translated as CASSLTEPNQP. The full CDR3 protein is CASSLTEPNQPQHF.

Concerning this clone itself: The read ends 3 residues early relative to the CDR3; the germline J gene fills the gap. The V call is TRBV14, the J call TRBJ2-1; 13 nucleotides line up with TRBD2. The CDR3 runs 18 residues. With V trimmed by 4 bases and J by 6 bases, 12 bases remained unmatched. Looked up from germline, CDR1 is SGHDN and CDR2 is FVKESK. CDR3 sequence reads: CASSRTSGSLIALNEQFF. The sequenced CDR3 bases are TGTGCCAGCAGCCGGACTAGCGGGAGCCTGATCGCTCTCAATGAG. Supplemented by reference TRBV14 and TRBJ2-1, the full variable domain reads EAGVTQFPSHSVIEKGQTVTLRCDPISGHDNLYWYRRVMGKEIKFLLHFVKESKQDESGMPNNRFLAERTGGTYSTLKVQPAELEDSGVYFCASSRTSGSLIALNEQFFGPGTRLTVL.

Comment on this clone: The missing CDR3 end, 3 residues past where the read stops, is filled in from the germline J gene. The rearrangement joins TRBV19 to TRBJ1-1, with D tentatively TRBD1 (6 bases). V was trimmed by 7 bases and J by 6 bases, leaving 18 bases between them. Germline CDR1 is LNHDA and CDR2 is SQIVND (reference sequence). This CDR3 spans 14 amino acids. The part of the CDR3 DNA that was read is TGTGCCAGTAACACTTTCGGGGGGGGCTCTGAA. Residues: CASNTFGGGSE. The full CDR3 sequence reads CASNTFGGGSEAFF. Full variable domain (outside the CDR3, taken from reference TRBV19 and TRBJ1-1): DGGITQSPKYLFRKEGQNVTLSCEQNLNHDAMYWYRQDPGQGLRLIYYSQIVNDFQKGDIAEGYSVSREKKESFPLTVTSAQKNPTAFYLCASNTFGGGSEAFFGQGTRLTVV.

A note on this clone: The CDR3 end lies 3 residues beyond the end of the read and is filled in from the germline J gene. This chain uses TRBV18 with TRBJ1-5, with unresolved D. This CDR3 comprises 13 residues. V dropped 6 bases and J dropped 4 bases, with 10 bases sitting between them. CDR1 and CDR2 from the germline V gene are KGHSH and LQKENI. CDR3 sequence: CASSSGLNQPQHF. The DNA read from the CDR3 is TGTGCCAGCTCTTCGGGTTTAAATCAGCCC.

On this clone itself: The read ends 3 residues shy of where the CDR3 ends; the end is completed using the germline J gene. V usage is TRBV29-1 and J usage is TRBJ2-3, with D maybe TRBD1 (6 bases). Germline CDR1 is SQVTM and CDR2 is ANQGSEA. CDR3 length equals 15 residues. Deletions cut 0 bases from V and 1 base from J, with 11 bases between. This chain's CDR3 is CSVEDTGSGTDTQYF. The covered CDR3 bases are TGCAGCGTTGAAGATACAGGGTCGGGCACAGATACG.

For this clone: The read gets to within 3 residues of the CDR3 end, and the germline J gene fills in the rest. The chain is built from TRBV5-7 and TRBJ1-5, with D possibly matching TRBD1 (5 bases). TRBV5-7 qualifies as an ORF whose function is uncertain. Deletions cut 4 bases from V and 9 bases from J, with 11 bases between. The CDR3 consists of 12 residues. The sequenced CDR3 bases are TGTGCCAGCAGCCACGGACACATGCCC. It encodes CASSHGHMP. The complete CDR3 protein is CASSHGHMPQHF.

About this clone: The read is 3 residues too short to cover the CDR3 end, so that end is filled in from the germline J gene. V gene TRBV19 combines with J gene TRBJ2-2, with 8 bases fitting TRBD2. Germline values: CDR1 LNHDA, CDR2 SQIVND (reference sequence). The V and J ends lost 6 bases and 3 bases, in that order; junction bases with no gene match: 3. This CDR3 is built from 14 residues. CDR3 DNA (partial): TGTGCCAGTAGACGGGGGGGGGACACCGGGGAG. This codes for CASRRGGDTGE. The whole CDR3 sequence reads CASRRGGDTGELFF.